These 15 T cell receptor beta chains were all obtained from the same sample, sequenced in a study of blood T cell repertoires in COVID-19. Profiling relied on immunoSEQ multiplex PCR, and the TCRdb table lists in-frame clones only, not all of them. The sample yields about 140,000 clones, 88% seen once. The specimen was peripheral blood. Receptors were obtained from a woman between 50 and 59 years old with acute or convalescent COVID-19.

V gene TRBV6-5 combines with J gene TRBJ2-5; 10 bases align to TRBD2. Trimming took 8 bases from V and 0 from J; bases not matched to a gene: 0. CDR1 is MNHEY, CDR2 SVGAGI, per germline. This CDR3 is 13 amino acids long. CDR3 nucleotides: TGTGCCAGCGGACTAGCGGACCAAGAGACCCAGTACTTC. Translating gives CASGLADQETQYF.

The chain is built from TRBV28 and TRBJ2-7, with D tentatively TRBD1 (6 bases). The CDR3 has 13 residues. Germline V CDR1 and CDR2: MDHEN, SYDVKM. V lost 7 bases and J 4 bases, leaving 14 bases between the germline ends. CDR3 nucleotides: TGTGCCAGCATTGGACAGAATTTATACGAGCAGTACTTC. This encodes CASIGQNLYEQYF.

The chain employs TRBV2 and TRBJ1-5; D is uncertain. Germline-derived CDR1 and CDR2 are SNHLY and FYNNEI. The V and J ends lost 0 bases and 4 bases respectively, with 10 bases between them. The CDR3 extends over 15 amino acids. The CDR3 DNA is TGTGCCAGCAGTGAAGCTAGATCGGGTAATCAGCCCCAGCATTTT. Translating it yields CASSEARSGNQPQHF.

This clone was seen a few times. The chain couples TRBV5-6 to TRBJ2-2; 9 positions agree with TRBD2. The CDR3 is 16 residues long. Trimming removed 2 bases from V and 6 bases from J; junction bases left unmatched: 8. The germline CDR1 and CDR2 sequences are SGHDT and YYEEEE. The DNA for the CDR3 is TGTGCCAGCAGCTTAACCGGGACTAGCCCCGCCGGGGAGCTGTTTTTT. Amino acids: CASSLTGTSPAGELFF.

CDR3 DNA sequence: TGTGCCAGCAGGGACACGCAGGGCCCCTACGAGCAGTACTTC. As protein: CASRDTQGPYEQYF. This chain uses TRBV6-6 with TRBJ2-7, with D possibly TRBD1 on 5 matching bases. Germline-derived CDR1 and CDR2 are MNHNY and SVGAGI (reference sequence). This CDR3 is built from 14 residues. Trimming left V 6 bases short and J 2 bases short, with 14 bases between.

This chain links TRBV29-1 with TRBJ1-4, with D possibly TRBD1 on 5 matching bases. V was cut by 2 bases and J by 7 bases, with 17 bases left in between. Germline V CDR1 and CDR2: SQVTM, ANQGSEA. The CDR3 consists of 15 residues. The CDR3 loop reads CSVELTGGQGEKLFF. The CDR3 DNA reads TGCAGCGTTGAACTTACCGGAGGGCAGGGTGAAAAACTGTTTTTT.

This clone has just one count. The rearrangement joins TRBV5-1 to TRBJ2-3, with 13 bases matching TRBD2. This CDR3 spans 17 amino acids. Germline CDR1 and CDR2: SGHRS and YFSETQ. Trimming took 0 bases from V and 5 from J; bases not matched to a gene: 6. The CDR3 nucleotides are TGCGCCAGCAGCTTGGCCAGGACTAGCGGGGGAGGAGATACGCAGTATTTT. Translating gives CASSLARTSGGGDTQYF.

The V call is TRBV5-4, the J call TRBJ2-7, with 7 bases lining up with TRBD2. Germline V lookup: CDR1 SGHNT, CDR2 YYREEE (reference sequence). The CDR3 loop spans 15 amino acids. Unmatched junction bases numbered 10, after V lost 2 bases and J lost 5 bases. The CDR3 loop reads CASSLGGRAGHEQYF. CDR3 in DNA: TGTGCCAGCAGCTTAGGTGGGAGGGCGGGTCACGAGCAGTACTTC. Full variable domain (missing parts from reference TRBV5-4 and TRBJ2-7): ETGVTQSPTHLIKTRGQQVTLRCSSQSGHNTVSWYQQALGQGPQFIFQYYREEENGRGNFPPRFSGLQFPNYSSELNVNALELDDSALYLCASSLGGRAGHEQYFGPGTRLTVT.

This clone has only one observation. In DNA, the CDR3 is TGTGCCAGCAGCCGAACTAGCGGGACTTACAATGAGCAGTTCTTC. Translation gives CASSRTSGTYNEQFF. V usage is TRBV11-2 and J usage is TRBJ2-1, with 10 bases fitting TRBD2. The CDR3 is 15 residues long. V was pared by 5 bases and J by 4 bases, with 5 bases of the junction left unmatched. Germline-derived CDR1 and CDR2 are SGHAT and FQNNGV.

The rearrangement links TRBV7-3 to TRBJ2-1, with 9 bases lining up with TRBD2. The junction had 6 bases not matched to a gene; V was cut back by 8 bases and J by 7 bases. The CDR3 spans 13 residues. From germline, CDR1 is SGHTA and CDR2 FQGTGA. CDR3 region: CASGAGGMNEQFF. CDR3 bases: TGTGCCAGCGGAGCGGGAGGAATGAATGAGCAGTTCTTC. The entire variable domain, with the rest obtained from reference TRBV7-3 and TRBJ2-1, is as follows: GAGVSQTPSNKVTEKGKYVELRCDPISGHTALYWYRQSLGQGPEFLIYFQGTGAADDSGLPNDRFFAVRPEGSVSTLKIQRTERGDSAVYLCASGAGGMNEQFFGPGTRLTVL.

The J gene is TRBJ2-3, the V gene TRBV4-2; 12 nucleotides match TRBD2. The trim removed 4 bases at V and 5 bases at J, leaving 10 bases unmatched. The CDR3 has 17 residues. Germline V gene lookup returns CDR1 LGHNA and CDR2 YNFKEQ. Here the CDR3 DNA reads TGTGCCAGCAGCCCTTCCACGACTAGCGGGAGAGAAGATACGCAGTATTTT. Translation: CASSPSTTSGREDTQYF.

J is TRBJ1-2 and V is TRBV4-1; tentative D call: TRBD1 (5 bases). The ends were cut back, 2 bases at V and 7 bases at J, with 17 bases in the middle. The CDR3 contains 15 residues. The germline V gene has CDR1 MGHRA and CDR2 YSYEKL. As DNA, the CDR3 is TGCGCCAGCAGCCAACCTAACAGGATAATCCGTGGCTACACCTTC. Translated, it gives CASSQPNRIIRGYTF.

The chain has TRBV5-1 and TRBJ2-3; D perhaps matches TRBD1 (6 bases). In germline, CDR1 is SGHRS, CDR2 YFSETQ. V was cut by 1 base and J by 0 bases, with 15 bases left in between. The CDR3 sequence is 17 residues long. CDR3 bases: TGCGCCAGCAGCTTGCCGGTTGTGGGGGCTAGCACAGATACGCAGTATTTT. Translated, it gives CASSLPVVGASTDTQYF. The whole variable domain, filled in from reference TRBV5-1 and TRBJ2-3, reads KAGVTQTPRYLIKTRGQQVTLSCSPISGHRSVSWYQQTPGQGLQFLFEYFSETQRNKGNFPGRFSGRQFSNSRSEMNVSTLELGDSALYLCASSLPVVGASTDTQYFGPGTRLTVL.

The chain has TRBV7-2 and TRBJ2-2; TRBD2 agrees at 10 bases. V gave up 3 bases and J gave up 1 base; unmatched junction bases: 2. The CDR3 covers 16 residues. From germline, CDR1 is SGHTA and CDR2 FQGNSA. CDR3 coding DNA: TGTGCCAGCAGCTTTAGCGGGGGGCTGAACACCGGGGAGCTGTTTTTT. Translation gives CASSFSGGLNTGELFF.

The J gene is TRBJ2-5, the V gene TRBV6-5; D perhaps matches TRBD1 (6 bases). The ends were cut back, 5 bases at V and 4 bases at J, with 11 bases in the middle. Germline loops: CDR1 MNHEY, CDR2 SVGAGI. The CDR3 is 13 amino acids. The CDR3: CASSHRASETQYF. In DNA form, the CDR3 reads TGTGCCAGCAGTCACAGGGCGTCAGAGACCCAGTACTTC.